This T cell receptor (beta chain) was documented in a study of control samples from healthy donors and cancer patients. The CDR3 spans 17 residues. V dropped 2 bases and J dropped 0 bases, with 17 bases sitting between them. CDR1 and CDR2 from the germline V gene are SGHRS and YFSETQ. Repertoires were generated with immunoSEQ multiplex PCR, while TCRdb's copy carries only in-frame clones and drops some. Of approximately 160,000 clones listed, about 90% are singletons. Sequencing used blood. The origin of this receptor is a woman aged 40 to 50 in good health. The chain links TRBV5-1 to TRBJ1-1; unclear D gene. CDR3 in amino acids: CASSFRRQIGLNTEAFF. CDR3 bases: TGCGCCAGCAGCTTTCGACGGCAGATTGGACTGAACACTGAAGCTTTCTTT.